The clone carrying this TCR beta chain was detected many times. Noted time point: newly diagnosed GD, antithyroid drugs for less than 3 months. Isolated PBMC RNA provided the starting material for the TCR library. The data are from a study of regulatory T cells in long-lasting Graves disease. Study-wide context: Graves' patients, newly diagnosed, had taken antithyroid drugs under 3 months.

Germline assignment: CDR1 ENHRY and CDR2 SYGVKD. The CDR3 runs 13 residues. With 6 bases removed from V and 9 bases from J, the gap between germline ends came to 15 bases. In building TCR beta libraries, iRepertoire HTBI primers were used together with Arm-PCR of CDR3 regions. Authors' analysis steps: Gene usage covered 62 TRBV and 11 to 15 TRBJ segments. TCRdb re-called the multiplex PCR reads with MiXCR, one entry per CDR3 protein. V and J calls and clone size were set by TCRdb, not the authors. Among about 620,000 distinct CDR3 sequences listed, 15% to 20% were seen once. The sample was also reused in another study, on T cells in Graves' hyperthyroidism and ophthalmopathy. As reported in that work: Ophthalmopathy stood apart from stable hyperthyroidism in a 13 V-J model.

Sample: peripheral blood mononuclear cells (PBMCs), taken at new diagnosis, from a patient treated with antithyroid drugs. The chain has TRBV10-3 and TRBJ1-5; no definite D call. The clonotype comes from a woman younger than 45 with Graves disease. CDR3 region: CAIREQPGRPQHF. Written as DNA, the CDR3 is TGTGCCATCAGGGAGCAGCCGGGAAGGCCCCAGCATTTT.